The TCR beta chain described here comes from a study of PD-L1 blockade in urothelial cancer. Across the whole study: Patients' histories included 0 to 3 prior chemotherapy regimens.

The CDR3 is 14 amino acids. The J segment lost 5 bases and the V segment lost 4 bases, leaving 6 bases of the junction unmatched. Germline CDR1 reads SQVTM; CDR2 reads ANQGSEA. The protocol was immunoSEQ multiplex PCR, while the TCRdb copy is restricted to in-frame clones and leaves out a portion. The sample has about 70,000 clones, around 84% seen once. The sequence was obtained from a man in his 70s with urothelial cancer. The sample was PBMCs, taken around atezolizumab (anti-PD-L1) treatment. This chain links TRBV29-1 with TRBJ1-2, with TRBD1 matching 11 bases. DNA for the CDR3: TGCAGCGTTGCAGGACAGGGGGCAAGGTATGGCTACACCTTC. This translates into CSVAGQGARYGYTF.